Following are 11 T cell receptor beta chains from one sample sequenced in a study of tumor-infiltrating lymphocytes in primary liver carcinoma. Without any cell sorting, 20-30 mg of bulk tissue yielded co-extracted RNA and DNA. The researchers produced TCR beta cDNA from approximately 550 ng total RNA with a constant-region primer. Nested multiplex PCR, run for three rounds with slightly modified ARM-PCR, yielded TCR beta libraries. It was with TRBV1-TRBV30 forward primers and a C-beta reverse primer that the first two PCR rounds were run, at 10 to 11 cycles each. Via MiXCR, TCRdb re-called the multiplex PCR reads, giving one row per CDR3 protein. The table lists about 92,000 distinct CDR3 sequences, around 68% of them singletons. Sequencing was performed on tumor-adjacent normal liver tissue. These receptors were collected from a man aged 35 to 55 with primary liver carcinoma and hepatitis B virus infection.

Note on this clonotype: At one end, the junction sequence differs from germline, possibly due to a read error. The V call is TRBV5-6, the J call TRBJ2-3; D is ambiguous. The CDR3 sequence is 13 residues long. CDR1 SGHDT and CDR2 YYEEEE come from the germline V gene. The CDR3 loop is CVSSLGRFDTQYF. The CDR3 DNA reads TGTGTCAGCAGCTTGGGCAGATTTGATACGCAGTATTTT.

On this clonotype itself: A clone one base away is much larger, so this may be a read error. The V and J genes are TRBV5-4 and TRBJ2-1, with D possibly TRBD2 on 6 matching bases. CDR1 and CDR2 from the germline V gene are SGHNT and YYREEE (reference sequence). The CDR3 spans 13 residues. Trimming removed 3 bases from V and 8 bases from J, with 12 bases in between. The CDR3 reads CASSSGASDEQFF. The CDR3 coding sequence is TGTGCCAGCAGCTCGGGAGCGAGCGATGAGCAGTTCTTC.

Comments on this clonotype: This could be a read error, since a much larger clone is one nucleotide away. In DNA form, the CDR3 reads TGTGCCAGCAGTGAGAGTTGGGCATCAACTAATGAAAAACTGTTTTTT. As protein: CASSESWASTNEKLFF. The chain employs TRBV6-1 and TRBJ1-4, with D hard to call. This CDR3 has 16 residues. The germline V gene encodes CDR1 MNHNS and CDR2 SASEGT. Trimming removed 3 bases at V and 0 bases at J, with 11 bases between.

On this clonotype itself: Relative to the germline gene, one junction end is altered; a read error may explain this. The chain links TRBV29-1 to TRBJ2-1; possibly TRBD2 for D (6 bases). CDR1 and CDR2 (germline): SQVTM, ANQGSEA. There are 12 residues in the CDR3. CDR3 loop: CIVLGLYNEQFF. The CDR3 DNA follows: TGCATCGTCTTGGGACTCTACAATGAGCAGTTTTTC.

The gene calls are TRBV6-1 and TRBJ2-2, with D perhaps matching TRBD1 or TRBD2 (6 bases each). Germline V gene lookup returns CDR1 MNHNS and CDR2 SASEGT. The V gene lost 6 bases and the J gene lost 4 bases, with 12 bases spanning the gap. This CDR3 region has 14 residues. CDR3 coding DNA: TGTGCCAGCAGGGGCAGGGGAGGCACCGGGGAGCTGTTTTTT. Encoded protein: CASRGRGGTGELFF.

Remarks on this clonotype: One end of the junction is discordant with germline, which a read error may explain. The rearrangement joins TRBV7-9 to TRBJ1-1; D is unresolved. The V gene's germline CDR1 is SEHNR and CDR2 FQNEAQ (reference sequence). The CDR3 loop spans 14 amino acids. For the CDR3, the DNA is TGTGTCAGCAGCTCCCCGGCGGACGGCACTGAAGCTTTCTTT. It yields the protein CVSSSPADGTEAFF.

Comment on this clonotype: One end of the junction is discordant with germline, which a read error may explain. V gene TRBV4-2 combines with J gene TRBJ2-1, with 11 nucleotides matching TRBD2. CDR1 and CDR2 (germline): LGHNA, YNFKEQ. The CDR3 length is 16 residues. The CDR3 sequence is CVSGTSGSATYNEQFF. Written as DNA, the CDR3 is TGTGTCAGCGGAACTAGCGGGAGCGCTACCTACAATGAGCAGTTCTTC.

Concerning this clonotype itself: The CDR3 carries no conserved terminal phenylalanine or tryptophan, so it likely arises from a read error. The DNA is omitted, as the CDR3 cannot be located on it reliably, and the CDR3 follows TCRdb's listing. The CDR3 loop is CPSSSPGGGPYNEQFL. J is TRBJ2-1 and V is TRBV11-2; no check of the table's D call, TRBD1, against the DNA was made. Germline V lookup: CDR1 SGHAT, CDR2 FQNNGV. The CDR3 spans 16 residues, counting both ends.

This clonotype was seen just once. Compared with germline, one end of the junction differs, possibly owing to a read error. The genes are TRBV28 and TRBJ2-1; tentative D call: TRBD1 (6 bases). The CDR3 is made up of 15 amino acids. Germline CDR1 and CDR2: MDHEN and SYDVKM. The CDR3 DNA reads as TGTGCCACCAGTTACAAACAGGGTCACTACAATGAGCAGTTCTTC. As protein: CATSYKQGHYNEQFF.

Worth noting for this clonotype: The conserved phenylalanine or tryptophan is not found at the CDR3 terminus, so this likely reflects a read error. The chain employs TRBV11-2 and TRBJ1-6; 7 bases agree with TRBD1. The CDR3 has 12 residues. CDR1 and CDR2 (germline): SGHAT, FQNNGV. CDR3: CVSSRSTGSLHI. CDR3 DNA sequence: TGTGTCAGCAGCCGTTCGACAGGGTCCCTCCACATT.

This clonotype was observed a handful of times. The chain has TRBV30 and TRBJ1-6, with 7 nucleotides matching TRBD1. Germline-derived CDR1 and CDR2 are GTSNPN and SVGIG (reference sequence). Trimming took 6 bases from V and 7 from J; bases not matched to a gene: 9. The length of the CDR3 is 14 residues. CDR3 sequence (DNA): TGTGCCTGCCGCCAGGGAGGGGGCAATTCACCCCTCCACTTT. Translation: CACRQGGGNSPLHF.